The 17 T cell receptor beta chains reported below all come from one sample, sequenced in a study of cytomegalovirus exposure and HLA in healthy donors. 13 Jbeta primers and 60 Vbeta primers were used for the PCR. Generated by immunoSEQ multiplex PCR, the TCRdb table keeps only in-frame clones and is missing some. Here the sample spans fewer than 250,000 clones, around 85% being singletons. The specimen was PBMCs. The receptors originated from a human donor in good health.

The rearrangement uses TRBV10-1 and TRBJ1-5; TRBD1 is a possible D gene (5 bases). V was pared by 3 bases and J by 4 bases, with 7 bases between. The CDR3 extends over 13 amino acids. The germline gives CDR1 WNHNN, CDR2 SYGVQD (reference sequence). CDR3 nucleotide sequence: TGCGCCAGCAGTGATGGGGGGAATCAGCCCCAGCATTTT. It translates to CASSDGGNQPQHF.

In nucleotides, the CDR3 is TGTGCCAGCAGTGAGCGGCGGGAGCCGTACTACGAGCAGTACTTC. Its protein product is CASSERREPYYEQYF. V and J are TRBV2 and TRBJ2-7; 7 nucleotides match TRBD2. CDR1 is SNHLY and CDR2 is FYNNEI in the germline V gene. This CDR3 has 15 amino acids. Losses at the gene ends were 3 bases for V and 3 bases for J; bases not matched to a gene: 8.

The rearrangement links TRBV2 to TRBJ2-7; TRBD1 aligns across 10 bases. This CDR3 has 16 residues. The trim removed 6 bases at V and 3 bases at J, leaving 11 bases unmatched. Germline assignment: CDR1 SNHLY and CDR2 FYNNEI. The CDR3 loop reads CASSLSPDRGNYEQYF. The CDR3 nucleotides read TGTGCCAGCAGCCTCAGTCCGGACAGGGGGAACTACGAGCAGTACTTC. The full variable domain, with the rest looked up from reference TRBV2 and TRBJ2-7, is EPEVTQTPSHQVTQMGQEVILRCVPISNHLYFYWYRQILGQKVEFLVSFYNNEISEKSEIFDDQFSVERPDGSNFTLKIRSTKLEDSAMYFCASSLSPDRGNYEQYFGPGTRLTVT.

The CDR3 DNA is TGTGCCACCAGCGGGAGAGGAGTAGGGGAGCAGTTCTTC. Translating gives CATSGRGVGEQFF. V is TRBV15 and J is TRBJ2-1, with D possibly matching TRBD2 (5 bases). Trimming pared 5 bases from V and 10 bases from J, leaving 15 bases between. The CDR3 runs 13 residues. Germline V gives CDR1 LNHNV, CDR2 YYDKDF (reference sequence).

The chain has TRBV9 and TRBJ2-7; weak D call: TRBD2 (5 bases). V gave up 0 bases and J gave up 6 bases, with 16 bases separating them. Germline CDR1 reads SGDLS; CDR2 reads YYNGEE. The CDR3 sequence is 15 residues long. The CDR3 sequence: CASSVASSTGGEQYF. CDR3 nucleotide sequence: TGTGCCAGCAGCGTAGCTAGCTCCACCGGCGGCGAGCAGTACTTC.

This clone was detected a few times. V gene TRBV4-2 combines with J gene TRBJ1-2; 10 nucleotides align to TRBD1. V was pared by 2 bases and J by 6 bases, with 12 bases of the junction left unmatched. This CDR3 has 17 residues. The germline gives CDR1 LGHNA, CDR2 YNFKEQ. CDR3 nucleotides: TGTGCCAGCAGCCAACCGAATTGGGCCGGGACAGGGGATGGCTACACCTTC. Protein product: CASSQPNWAGTGDGYTF.

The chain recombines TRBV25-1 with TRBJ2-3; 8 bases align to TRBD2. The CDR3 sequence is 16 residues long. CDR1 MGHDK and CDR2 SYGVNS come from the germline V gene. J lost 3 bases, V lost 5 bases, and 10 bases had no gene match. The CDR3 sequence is CASSIGSGGRTDTQYF. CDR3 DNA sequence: TGTGCCAGCAGTATTGGCAGCGGGGGTAGGACAGATACGCAGTATTTT.

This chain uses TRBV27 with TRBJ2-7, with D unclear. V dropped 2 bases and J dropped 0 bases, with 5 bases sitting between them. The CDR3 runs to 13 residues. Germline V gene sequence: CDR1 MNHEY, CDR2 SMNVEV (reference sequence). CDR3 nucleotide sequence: TGTGCCAGCAGTTTAACCAGCTCCTACGAGCAGTACTTC. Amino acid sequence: CASSLTSSYEQYF.

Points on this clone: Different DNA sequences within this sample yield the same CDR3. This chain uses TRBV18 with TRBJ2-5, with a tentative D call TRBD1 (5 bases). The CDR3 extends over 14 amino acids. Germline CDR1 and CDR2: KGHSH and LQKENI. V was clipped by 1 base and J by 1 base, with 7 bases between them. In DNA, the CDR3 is TGTGCCAGCTCACCACGAGACAGCCAAGAGACCCAGTACTTC. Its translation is CASSPRDSQETQYF.

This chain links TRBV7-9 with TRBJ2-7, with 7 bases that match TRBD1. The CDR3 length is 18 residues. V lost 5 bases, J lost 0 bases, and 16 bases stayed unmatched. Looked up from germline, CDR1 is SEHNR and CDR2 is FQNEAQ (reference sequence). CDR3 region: CASSHDRVKIKSSYEQYF. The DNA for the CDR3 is TGTGCCAGCAGCCACGACAGGGTTAAAATAAAGAGCTCCTACGAGCAGTACTTC.

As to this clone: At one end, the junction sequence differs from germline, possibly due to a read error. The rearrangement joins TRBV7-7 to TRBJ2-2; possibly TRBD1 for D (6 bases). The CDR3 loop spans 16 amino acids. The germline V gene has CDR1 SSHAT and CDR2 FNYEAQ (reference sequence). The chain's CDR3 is CASSPRPGQNTGELFF. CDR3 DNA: TGTGCTAGCAGCCCGAGGCCGGGACAGAACACCGGGGAGCTGTTTTTT.

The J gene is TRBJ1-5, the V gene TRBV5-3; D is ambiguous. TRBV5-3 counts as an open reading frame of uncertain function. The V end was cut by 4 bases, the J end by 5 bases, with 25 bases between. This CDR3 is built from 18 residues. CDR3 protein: CARSDWGAGRFRDQPQHF. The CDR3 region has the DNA TGTGCCAGAAGCGACTGGGGAGCAGGAAGGTTTAGGGATCAGCCCCAGCATTTT.

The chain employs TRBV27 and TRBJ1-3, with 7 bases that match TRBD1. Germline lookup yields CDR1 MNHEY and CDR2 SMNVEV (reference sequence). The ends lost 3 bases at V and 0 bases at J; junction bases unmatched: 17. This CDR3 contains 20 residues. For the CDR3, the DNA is TGTGCCAGCAGTTTGAAGACAGGGCCGGTTAAGAGGGGCTCTGGAAACACCATATATTTT. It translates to CASSLKTGPVKRGSGNTIYF.

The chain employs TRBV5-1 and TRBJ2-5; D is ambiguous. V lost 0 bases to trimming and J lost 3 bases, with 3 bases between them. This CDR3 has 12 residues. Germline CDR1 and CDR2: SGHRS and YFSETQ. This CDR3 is CASSLAEETQYF. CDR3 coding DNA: TGCGCCAGCAGCTTGGCGGAAGAGACCCAGTACTTC. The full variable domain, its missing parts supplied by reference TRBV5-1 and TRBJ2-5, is KAGVTQTPRYLIKTRGQQVTLSCSPISGHRSVSWYQQTPGQGLQFLFEYFSETQRNKGNFPGRFSGRQFSNSRSEMNVSTLELGDSALYLCASSLAEETQYFGPGTRLLVL.

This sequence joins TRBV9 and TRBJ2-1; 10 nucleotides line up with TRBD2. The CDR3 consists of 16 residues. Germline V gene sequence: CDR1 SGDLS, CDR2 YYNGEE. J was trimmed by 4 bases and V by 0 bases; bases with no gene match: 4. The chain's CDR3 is CASSVELAGVYNEQFF. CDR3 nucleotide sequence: TGTGCCAGCAGCGTAGAGCTAGCGGGAGTTTACAATGAGCAGTTCTTC.

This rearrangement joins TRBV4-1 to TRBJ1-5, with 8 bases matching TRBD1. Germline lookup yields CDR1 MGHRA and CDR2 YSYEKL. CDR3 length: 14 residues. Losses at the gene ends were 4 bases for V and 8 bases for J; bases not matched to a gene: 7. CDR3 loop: CASSRRDRQEPQHF. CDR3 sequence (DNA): TGCGCCAGCAGCCGACGGGACAGGCAAGAGCCCCAGCATTTT.

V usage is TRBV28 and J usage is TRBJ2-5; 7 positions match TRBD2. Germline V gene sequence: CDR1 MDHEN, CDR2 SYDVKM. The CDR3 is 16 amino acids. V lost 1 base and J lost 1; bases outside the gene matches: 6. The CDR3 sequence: CASSLLGGIAQETQYF. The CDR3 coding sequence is TGTGCCAGCAGTTTATTGGGGGGGATTGCCCAAGAGACCCAGTACTTC. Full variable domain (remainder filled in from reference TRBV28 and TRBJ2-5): DVKVTQSSRYLVKRTGEKVFLECVQDMDHENMFWYRQDPGLGLRLIYFSYDVKMKEKGDIPEGYSVSREKKERFSLILESASTNQTSMYLCASSLLGGIAQETQYFGPGTRLLVL.